This TCR beta chain originates from a study of T cell repertoires and Cas9 in healthy adults listed by TCRdb under 2018. Some background on the complete study: Multi-effector potency, cytotoxicity and lineage determination within the CD4 and CD8 compartments were characterized for SpCas9-reactive T cells. The study examined preexisting T cell immunity against the Streptococcus pyogenes Cas9 nuclease (SpCas9) used in CRISPR gene editing.

The library was generated by the immunoSEQ multiplex PCR assay. TCRdb limited this immuneACCESS table to in-frame rearrangements with V and J called. A share of clones is missing; checked studies link under half to unresolved V genes, and the rest is unexplained. The sample table contains about 24,000 clones; only one count was recorded for over 85% of them. The ten top clones hold 0.55% to 0.85% of the sample. The full study reports these points: SpCas9-reactive regulatory T cells were reported to mitigate proliferation and function of SpCas9-reactive effector T cells in vitro.

V is reduced by 3 bases and J by 2 bases, leaving a spacing of 10 bases between them. The CDR3 runs 14 amino acids, cysteine and phenylalanine included. The CDR3 DNA has 42 bases and is translated from base 1. Per the germline V gene, MDHEN is the CDR1 and SYDVKM is the CDR2. In regard to this clone: The antigen it binds to is not known. No base quality values were provided; no much bigger clone lies one nucleotide off.

All of the donors in the study were healthy humans. Material for sequencing was CD4+ effector T cells (CD127+, CD25-, CD137-, CD154-) from PBMCs; culture status not recorded. The chain is made from TRBV28 and TRBJ2-5; matching of 5 bases hints at TRBD1 as the D gene. This receptor was taken from a human donor in good health. CDR3 reads: CASSLGQPQETQYF. DNA sequence: TGTGCCAGCAGTTTGGGGCAACCACAAGAGACCCAGTACTTC.